This TCR beta chain was obtained from a study of cytomegalovirus exposure and HLA in healthy donors. Whole-study findings and limits: A further, later analysis showed that HLA-associated TCR beta chains (compared with equally common others) were more clonally expanded. Productive status was seen about 87% or about 30% of the time for most TCR beta V segments in an earlier analysis. Later analysis identified a missense DCLRE1C variant that was linked to TCR beta V- and J-gene trimming.

J lost 8 bases, V lost 4 bases, and 7 bases had no gene match. The CDR3 has 16 amino acids. The germline V gene encodes CDR1 SGHTA and CDR2 FQGTGA. To note about this clone: Its target is unknown.

This PCR relied on a set of 60 Vbeta primers and 13 Jbeta primers. Here immunoSEQ multiplex PCR was the method, and the copy in TCRdb shows in-frame clones only, minus some. The sample has around 90,000 clones; roughly four fifths are singletons. The receptor comes from a man younger than 40 in good health and CMV-seronegative. The chain employs TRBV7-3 and TRBJ2-1; 14 bases fit TRBD2. The sequenced sample consisted of PBMCs. For the CDR3, the DNA is TGTGCCAGCAGCTCGGGACTAGCGGGAGCTTTAGATGAGCAGTTCTTC. This sequence encodes CASSSGLAGALDEQFF.